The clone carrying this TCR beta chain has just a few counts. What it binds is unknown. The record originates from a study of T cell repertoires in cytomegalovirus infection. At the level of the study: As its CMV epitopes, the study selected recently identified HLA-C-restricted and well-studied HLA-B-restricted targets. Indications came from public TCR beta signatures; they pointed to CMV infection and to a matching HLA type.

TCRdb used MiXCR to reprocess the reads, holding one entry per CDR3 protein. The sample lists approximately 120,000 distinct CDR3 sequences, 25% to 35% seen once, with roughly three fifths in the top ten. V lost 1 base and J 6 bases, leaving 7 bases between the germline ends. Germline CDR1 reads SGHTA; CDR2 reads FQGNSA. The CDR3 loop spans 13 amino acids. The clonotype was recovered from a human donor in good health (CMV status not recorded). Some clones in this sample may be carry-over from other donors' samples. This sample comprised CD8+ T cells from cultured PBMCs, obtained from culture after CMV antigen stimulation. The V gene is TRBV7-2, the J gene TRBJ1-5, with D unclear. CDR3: CASSLDVVQPQHF. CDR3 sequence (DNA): TGTGCCAGCAGCTTAGACGTAGTTCAGCCCCAGCATTTT.